The 5 T cell receptor beta chains below all came from one sample that was sequenced in a study of metastatic and nonmetastatic thyroid tumors. With MiXCR, TCRdb reprocessed the PCR reads. Altogether roughly 29,000 clones are present, under 25% being singletons, with the ten largest covering under 45%. Treatment of any kind had been given to no patient before thyroid surgery. Material for sequencing was blood. These receptors all come from a female donor with papillary thyroid cancer or a benign thyroid nodule (not recorded which). Some clones in this sample may be carry-over from other donors' samples.

This clone was recorded a few times. V and J are TRBV6-5 and TRBJ1-1; D is perhaps TRBD1 (5 bases). V shed 0 bases and J shed 6 bases, with 11 bases lying between them. There are 14 residues in the CDR3. Germline assignment: CDR1 MNHEY and CDR2 SVGAGI. The CDR3 bases are TGTGCCAGCAGTTACTCGTCGACAGCTCCTGAAGCTTTCTTT. Its protein is CASSYSSTAPEAFF.

J is TRBJ2-7 and V is TRBV4-3, with 8 bases fitting TRBD1. Unmatched junction bases numbered 4, after V lost 2 bases and J lost 7 bases. This CDR3 is 13 amino acids long. Germline CDR1 and CDR2: LGHNA and YSLEER. The chain's CDR3 is CASSQRTGREQYF. The DNA for the CDR3 is TGCGCCAGCAGCCAACGGACAGGGAGGGAGCAGTACTTC.

This clone was observed at least ten times. V and J are TRBV11-2 and TRBJ2-1, with D possibly matching TRBD2 (6 bases). The germline CDR1 and CDR2 sequences are SGHAT and FQNNGV. This CDR3 region has 18 residues. V lost 5 bases, J lost 0 bases, and 20 bases lay in between. The CDR3 DNA is TGTGCCAGCAGCCCACACCAGGGAGGCTATAGCTCCTACAATGAGCAGTTCTTC. Protein product: CASSPHQGGYSSYNEQFF.

This clone was observed a few times. The rearrangement joins TRBV24-1 to TRBJ2-3; TRBD2 is a possible D gene (5 bases). The germline V and J ends were trimmed by 3 bases and 7 bases, with 13 bases remaining between them. The V gene's germline CDR1 is KGHDR and CDR2 SFDVKD. This CDR3 has 14 amino acids. In DNA, the CDR3 is TGTGCCACCAGTGATACACGGGGAATGAATACGCAGTATTTT. Protein sequence: CATSDTRGMNTQYF.

This clone was counted many times. This sequence joins TRBV7-9 and TRBJ2-2; D assignment may be TRBD1 or TRBD2 (5 bases each). The CDR3 has 16 residues. Germline CDR1 is SEHNR and CDR2 is FQNEAQ (reference sequence). V was cut by 4 bases and J by 0 bases, with 12 bases left in between. The CDR3 DNA is TGTGCCAGCAGCTCCGCCCGGGGCGCGAACACCGGGGAGCTGTTTTTT. Its protein product is CASSSARGANTGELFF.